The rows below give T cell receptor beta chains drawn from one sample of a study of tumor-infiltrating lymphocytes in primary liver carcinoma. TCRdb re-called the multiplex PCR reads with MiXCR, one entry per CDR3 protein. The sample carries fewer than 400,000 distinct CDR3 sequences, 50% to 60% recorded once. Sequencing was carried out using peripheral blood. These receptors were obtained from a woman aged 25-40 years with primary liver carcinoma and hepatitis B virus infection. The CDR3 runs from the conserved cysteine through the conserved F or W. D genes are given only for firm matches. Clone size is not always given. Where it is, it says once, few, many or a class for expanded clones.

v_call: TRBV5-5; clone_size: many; d_call: .; j_call: TRBJ2-1; cdr3_aa: CASSTPTGRNEQFF; cdr3_nt: TGTGCCAGCAGCACTCCCACAGGGCGCAATGAGCAGTTCTTC
v_call: TRBV12-3/TRBV12-4; clone_size: many; d_call: .; j_call: TRBJ2-7; cdr3_aa: CASSLNRWNEQYF; cdr3_nt: TGTGCCAGCAGTTTAAACAGGTGGAACGAGCAGTACTTC
v_call: TRBV19; clone_size: .; d_call: TRBD1; j_call: TRBJ1-2; cdr3_aa: CASSSPDRAGYGYTF; cdr3_nt: TGTGCCAGTAGCTCTCCAGACAGGGCCGGCTATGGCTACACCTTC
v_call: TRBV28; clone_size: once; d_call: TRBD2; j_call: TRBJ2-1; cdr3_aa: CASSPGWGESGTSGSYNEQFF; cdr3_nt: TGTGCCAGCAGCCCCGGCTGGGGCGAGTCCGGGACTAGCGGGTCCTACAATGAGCAGTTCTTC
v_call: TRBV30; clone_size: few; d_call: .; j_call: TRBJ1-1; cdr3_aa: CAWSVLRITEAFF; cdr3_nt: TGTGCCTGGAGTGTACTACGAATCACTGAAGCTTTCTTT
v_call: TRBV6-5; clone_size: .; d_call: .; j_call: TRBJ2-7; cdr3_aa: CASSLDLPYEQYF; cdr3_nt: TGTGCCAGCAGTCTCGATCTCCCCTACGAGCAGTACTTC
v_call: TRBV11-1; clone_size: .; d_call: .; j_call: TRBJ2-4; cdr3_aa: CDSSSGGIQHF; cdr3_nt: TGTGACAGCAGCTCCGGCGGGATTCAGCACTTC
v_call: TRBV5-4; clone_size: .; d_call: .; j_call: TRBJ2-5; cdr3_aa: CASRGGQNDETQYF; cdr3_nt: TGTGCCAGCAGGGGCGGACAGAACGATGAGACCCAGTACTTC
v_call: TRBV6-6; clone_size: once; d_call: .; j_call: TRBJ2-7; cdr3_aa: CASSWGHPYEQYF; cdr3_nt: TGTGCCAGCAGTTGGGGACACCCCTACGAGCAGTACTTC
v_call: TRBV28; clone_size: once; d_call: TRBD1; j_call: TRBJ1-4; cdr3_aa: CASSKQGARKEELFF; cdr3_nt: TGTGCCAGCAGCAAACAGGGGGCGAGAAAAGAAGAACTGTTTTTT
v_call: TRBV6-2/TRBV6-3; clone_size: .; d_call: .; j_call: TRBJ2-5; cdr3_aa: CASSSPDPRSETQYF; cdr3_nt: TGTGCCAGCAGCTCACCGGACCCTAGATCGGAGACACAGTACTTC
v_call: TRBV4-2; clone_size: few; d_call: .; j_call: TRBJ2-1; cdr3_aa: CASSQDLRGLSSYNEQFF; cdr3_nt: TGTGCCAGCAGCCAAGATCTACGGGGATTAAGCTCCTACAATGAGCAGTTCTTC
v_call: TRBV6-2/TRBV6-3; clone_size: once; d_call: TRBD1; j_call: TRBJ1-2; cdr3_aa: CASSLGTGDTYGYTF; cdr3_nt: TGTGCCAGCAGTTTGGGGACAGGGGATACCTATGGCTACACCTTC
v_call: TRBV11-3; clone_size: .; d_call: .; j_call: TRBJ2-5; cdr3_aa: CASSHRLSFLEDQYF; cdr3_nt: TGTGCCAGCAGCCACCGACTTAGCTTCCTCGAGGACCAGTACTTC
v_call: TRBV28; clone_size: .; d_call: TRBD1; j_call: TRBJ2-2; cdr3_aa: CASRRGRANTGELFF; cdr3_nt: TGTGCCAGCAGGAGGGGGCGAGCAAACACCGGGGAGCTGTTTTTT
v_call: TRBV6-2/TRBV6-3; clone_size: .; d_call: TRBD1; j_call: TRBJ1-1; cdr3_aa: CASSGTGRAFF; cdr3_nt: TGTGCCAGCAGTGGGACAGGGCGAGCTTTCTTT
v_call: TRBV12-3/TRBV12-4; clone_size: .; d_call: .; j_call: TRBJ2-1; cdr3_aa: CVSRAWGEQFF; cdr3_nt: TGTGTCAGCAGAGCCTGGGGTGAGCAGTTCTTC
v_call: TRBV30; clone_size: .; d_call: TRBD2; j_call: TRBJ2-7; cdr3_aa: CAWNPREITYEQYF; cdr3_nt: TGTGCCTGGAATCCGCGGGAGATCACCTACGAGCAGTACTTC
v_call: TRBV6-6; clone_size: few; d_call: TRBD2; j_call: TRBJ2-1; cdr3_aa: CASSYTSGRFNNEQFF; cdr3_nt: TGTGCCAGCAGTTACACAAGCGGGAGGTTCAACAATGAGCAGTTCTTC
v_call: TRBV12-3/TRBV12-4; clone_size: .; d_call: TRBD2; j_call: TRBJ2-5; cdr3_aa: CDSSYFKGLAEETRYF; cdr3_nt: TGTGACAGCAGTTATTTCAAGGGCCTAGCGGAAGAGACCCGGTACTTC
v_call: TRBV6-2/TRBV6-3; clone_size: .; d_call: TRBD2; j_call: TRBJ2-2; cdr3_aa: CASSPLTGSGRGTGELFF; cdr3_nt: TGTGCCAGCAGCCCCCTGACTGGCAGCGGGAGAGGAACCGGGGAGCTGTTTTTT
v_call: TRBV29-1; clone_size: many; d_call: .; j_call: TRBJ2-1; cdr3_aa: CSVEGNNEQFF; cdr3_nt: TGCAGCGTTGAAGGTAACAATGAGCAGTTCTTC
v_call: TRBV30; clone_size: once; d_call: .; j_call: TRBJ1-2; cdr3_aa: CAWDRGGPYGYTF; cdr3_nt: TGTGCCTGGGACCGAGGGGGGCCCTATGGCTACACCTTC